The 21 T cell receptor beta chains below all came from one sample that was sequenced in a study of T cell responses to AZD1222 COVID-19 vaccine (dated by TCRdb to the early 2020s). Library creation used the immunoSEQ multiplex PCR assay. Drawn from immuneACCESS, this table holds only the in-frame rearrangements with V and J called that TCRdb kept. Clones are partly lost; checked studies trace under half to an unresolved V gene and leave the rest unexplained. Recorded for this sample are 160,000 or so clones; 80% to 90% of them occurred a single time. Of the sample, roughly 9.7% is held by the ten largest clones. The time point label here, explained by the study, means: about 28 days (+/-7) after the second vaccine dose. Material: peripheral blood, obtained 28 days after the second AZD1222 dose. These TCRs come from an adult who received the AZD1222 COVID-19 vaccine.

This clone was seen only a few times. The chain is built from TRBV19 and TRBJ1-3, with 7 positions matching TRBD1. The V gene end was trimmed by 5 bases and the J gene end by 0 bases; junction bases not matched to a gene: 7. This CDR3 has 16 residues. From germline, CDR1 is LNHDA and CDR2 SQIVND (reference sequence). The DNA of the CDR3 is TGTGCCAGTAGTCCACGACAGGGAGGCTCTGGAAACACCATATATTTT. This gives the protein CASSPRQGGSGNTIYF. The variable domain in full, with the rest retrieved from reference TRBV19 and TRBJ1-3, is DGGITQSPKYLFRKEGQNVTLSCEQNLNHDAMYWYRQDPGQGLRLIYYSQIVNDFQKGDIAEGYSVSREKKESFPLTVTSAQKNPTAFYLCASSPRQGGSGNTIYFGEGSWLTVV.

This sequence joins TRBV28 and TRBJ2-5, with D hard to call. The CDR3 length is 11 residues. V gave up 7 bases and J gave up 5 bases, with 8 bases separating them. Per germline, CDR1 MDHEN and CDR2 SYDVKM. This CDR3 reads CASTTRETQYF. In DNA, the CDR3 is TGTGCCAGCACCACGAGGGAGACCCAGTACTTC.

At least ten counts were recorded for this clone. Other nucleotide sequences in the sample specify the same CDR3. As DNA, the CDR3 is TGTGCCAGCAGTTTGGGTGGTAGCTATGGCTACACCTTC. Residues: CASSLGGSYGYTF. V is TRBV28 and J is TRBJ1-2; D call uncertain. The germline CDR1 and CDR2 sequences are MDHEN and SYDVKM. Trimming pared 3 bases from V and 4 bases from J, leaving 9 bases between. The CDR3 extends over 13 amino acids.

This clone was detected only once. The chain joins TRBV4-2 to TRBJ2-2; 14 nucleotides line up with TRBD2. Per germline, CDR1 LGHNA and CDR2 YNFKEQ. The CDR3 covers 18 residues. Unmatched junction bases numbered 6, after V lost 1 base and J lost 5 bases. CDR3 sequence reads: CASSQVGTSGSVTGELFF. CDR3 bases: TGTGCCAGCAGCCAAGTCGGGACTAGCGGGAGTGTAACCGGGGAGCTGTTTTTT.

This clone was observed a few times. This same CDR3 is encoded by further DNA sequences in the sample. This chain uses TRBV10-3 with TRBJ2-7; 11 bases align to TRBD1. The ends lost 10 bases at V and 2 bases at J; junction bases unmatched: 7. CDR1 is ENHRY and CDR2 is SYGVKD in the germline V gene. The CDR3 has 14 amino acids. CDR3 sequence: CATAGTGGTYEQYF. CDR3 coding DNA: TGTGCCACCGCCGGGACAGGGGGAACCTACGAGCAGTACTTC.

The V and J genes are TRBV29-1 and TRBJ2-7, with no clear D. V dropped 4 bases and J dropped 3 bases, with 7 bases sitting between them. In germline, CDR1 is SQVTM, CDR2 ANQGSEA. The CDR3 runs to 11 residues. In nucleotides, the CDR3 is TGCAGCGTTGCAGTTAACTACGAGCAGTACTTC. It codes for CSVAVNYEQYF.

The chain's CDR3 is CASSIGPAAEQYF. The CDR3 nucleotides are TGTGCCAGTAGTATAGGTCCCGCTGCCGAGCAGTACTTC. This chain uses TRBV19 with TRBJ2-7; D unresolved. The CDR3 is made up of 13 amino acids. Trimming shortened V by 1 base and J by 6 bases, and 10 bases separated the two germline ends. Germline loops: CDR1 LNHDA, CDR2 SQIVND (reference sequence).

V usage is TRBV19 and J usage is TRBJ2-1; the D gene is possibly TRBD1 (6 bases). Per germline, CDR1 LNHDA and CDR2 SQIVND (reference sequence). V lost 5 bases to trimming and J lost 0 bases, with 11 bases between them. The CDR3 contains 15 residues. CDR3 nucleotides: TGTGCCAGTAGTTATGACAGGAGCTCCTACAATGAGCAGTTCTTC. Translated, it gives CASSYDRSSYNEQFF. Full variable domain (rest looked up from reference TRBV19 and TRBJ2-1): DGGITQSPKYLFRKEGQNVTLSCEQNLNHDAMYWYRQDPGQGLRLIYYSQIVNDFQKGDIAEGYSVSREKKESFPLTVTSAQKNPTAFYLCASSYDRSSYNEQFFGPGTRLTVL.

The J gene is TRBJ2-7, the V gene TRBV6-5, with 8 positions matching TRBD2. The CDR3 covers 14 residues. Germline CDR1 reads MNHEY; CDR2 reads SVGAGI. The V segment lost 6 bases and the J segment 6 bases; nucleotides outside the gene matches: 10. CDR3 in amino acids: CASRDGGAAREQYF. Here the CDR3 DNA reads TGTGCCAGCAGGGACGGGGGGGCGGCTCGCGAGCAGTACTTC.

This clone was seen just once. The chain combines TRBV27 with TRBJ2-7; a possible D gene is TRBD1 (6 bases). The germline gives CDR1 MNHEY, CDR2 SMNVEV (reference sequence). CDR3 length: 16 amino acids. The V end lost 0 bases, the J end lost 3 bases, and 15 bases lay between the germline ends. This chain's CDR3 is CASSLSLSLGGYEQYF. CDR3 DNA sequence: TGTGCCAGCAGTTTATCCCTCTCGTTAGGGGGCTACGAGCAGTACTTC.

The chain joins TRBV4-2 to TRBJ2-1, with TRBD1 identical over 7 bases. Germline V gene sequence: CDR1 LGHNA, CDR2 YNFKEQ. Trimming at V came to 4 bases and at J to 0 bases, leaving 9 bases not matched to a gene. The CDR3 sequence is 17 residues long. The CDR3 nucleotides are TGTGCCAGCAGCCGCGAGACAGGGACGGCCTCCTACAATGAGCAGTTCTTC. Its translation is CASSRETGTASYNEQFF.

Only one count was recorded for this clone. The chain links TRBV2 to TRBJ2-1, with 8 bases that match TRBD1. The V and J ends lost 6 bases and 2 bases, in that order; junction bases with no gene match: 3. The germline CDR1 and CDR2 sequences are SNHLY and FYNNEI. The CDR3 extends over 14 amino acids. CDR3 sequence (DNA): TGTGCCAGCAGCGCGGACAGGGCCTACAATGAGCAGTTCTTC. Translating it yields CASSADRAYNEQFF.

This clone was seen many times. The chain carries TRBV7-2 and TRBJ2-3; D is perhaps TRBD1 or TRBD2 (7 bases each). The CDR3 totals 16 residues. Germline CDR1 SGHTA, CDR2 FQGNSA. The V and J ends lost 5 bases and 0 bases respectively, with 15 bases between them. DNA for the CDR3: TGTGCCAGCAGCCCCCGACAGGGAGGGAGCACAGATACGCAGTATTTT. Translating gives CASSPRQGGSTDTQYF.

The DNA of the CDR3 is TGTGCCAGCAGCGTAGGCAGCCGATCCGGGGAGCTGTTTTTT. As protein: CASSVGSRSGELFF. The V gene is TRBV9, the J gene TRBJ2-2; D call uncertain. The CDR3 sequence is 14 residues long. From germline, CDR1 is SGDLS and CDR2 YYNGEE. V dropped 0 bases and J dropped 6 bases, with 9 bases sitting between them. The complete variable domain, with remaining parts taken from reference TRBV9 and TRBJ2-2, reads DSGVTQTPKHLITATGQRVTLRCSPRSGDLSVYWYQQSLDQGLQFLIQYYNGEERAKGNILERFSAQQFPDLHSELNLSSLELGDSALYFCASSVGSRSGELFFGEGSRLTVL.

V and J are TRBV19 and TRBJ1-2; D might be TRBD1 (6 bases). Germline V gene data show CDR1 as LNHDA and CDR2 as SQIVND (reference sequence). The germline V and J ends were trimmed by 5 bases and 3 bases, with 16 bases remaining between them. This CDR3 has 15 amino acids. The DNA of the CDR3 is TGTGCCAGTAGTTATAAGGACAGCCGGGACTATGGCTACACCTTC. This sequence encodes CASSYKDSRDYGYTF.

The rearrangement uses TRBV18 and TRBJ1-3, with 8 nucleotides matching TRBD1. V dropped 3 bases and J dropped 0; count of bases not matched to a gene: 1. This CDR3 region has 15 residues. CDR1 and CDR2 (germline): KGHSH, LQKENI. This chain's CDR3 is CASSPDRGSGNTIYF. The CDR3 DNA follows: TGTGCCAGCTCACCTGACAGGGGCTCTGGAAACACCATATATTTT.

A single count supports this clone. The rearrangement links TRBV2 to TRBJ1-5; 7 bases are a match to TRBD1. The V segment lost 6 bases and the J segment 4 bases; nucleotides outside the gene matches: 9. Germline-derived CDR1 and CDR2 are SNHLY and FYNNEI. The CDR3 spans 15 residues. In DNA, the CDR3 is TGTGCCAGCAGCAGAGAGGGGGCTTCGAATCAGCCCCAGCATTTT. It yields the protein CASSREGASNQPQHF.

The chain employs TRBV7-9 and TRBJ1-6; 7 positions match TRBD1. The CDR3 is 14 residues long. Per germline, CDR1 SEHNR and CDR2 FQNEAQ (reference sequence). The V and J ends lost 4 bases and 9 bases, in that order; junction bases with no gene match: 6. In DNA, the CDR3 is TGTGCCAGCAGCTCTACAGGGGAAAGTTCACCCCTCCACTTT. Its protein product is CASSSTGESSPLHF.

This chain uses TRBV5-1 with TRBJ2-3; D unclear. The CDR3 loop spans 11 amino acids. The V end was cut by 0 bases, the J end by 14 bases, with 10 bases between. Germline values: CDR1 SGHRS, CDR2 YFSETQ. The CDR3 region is CASSLGDLRYF. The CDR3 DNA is TGCGCCAGCAGCTTGGGCGACCTACGGTATTTT.

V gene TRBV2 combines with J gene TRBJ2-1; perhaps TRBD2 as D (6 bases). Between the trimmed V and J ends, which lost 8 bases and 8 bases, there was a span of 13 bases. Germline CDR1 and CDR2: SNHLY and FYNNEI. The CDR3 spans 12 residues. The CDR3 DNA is TGTGCCAGCGAACGGGAGCGCTATGAGCAGTTCTTC. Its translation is CASERERYEQFF.

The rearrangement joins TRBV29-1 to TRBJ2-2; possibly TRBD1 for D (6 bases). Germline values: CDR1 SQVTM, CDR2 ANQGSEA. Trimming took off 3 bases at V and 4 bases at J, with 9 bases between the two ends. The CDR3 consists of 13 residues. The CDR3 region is CSVEARGTGELFF. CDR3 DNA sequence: TGCAGCGTTGAGGCCAGGGGCACCGGGGAGCTGTTTTTT.